The rows below give T cell receptor beta chains drawn from one sample of a study of CD8 T cells in Susac syndrome. From the immunoSEQ multiplex PCR reads, TCRdb called clonotypes with MiXCR, one entry per CDR3 protein. The sample has about 200,000 distinct CDR3 sequences, about 90% seen once. The material sequenced was CD8+ T cells from PBMCs. The receptors shown here come from a human donor with multiple sclerosis. The CDR3 runs from the conserved cysteine through the conserved F or W. D genes are given only for firm matches. Clone size, where shown, is once, few, many, or a class for clones that have expanded.

D	V	J	size	CDR3	DNA
NA	TRBV29-1	TRBJ2-2	NA	CSVLAQGGELFF	TGCAGCGTCCTTGCCCAGGGCGGGGAGCTGTTTTTT
TRBD1	TRBV5-1	TRBJ2-7	once	CASSSDRASYEQYF	TGCGCCAGCAGCTCCGACAGGGCATCCTACGAGCAGTACTTC
TRBD2	TRBV6-2/TRBV6-3	TRBJ2-1	NA	CASYSLRESNNEQFF	TGTGCCAGCTACTCTCTGCGGGAGTCTAACAATGAGCAGTTCTTC
NA	TRBV27	TRBJ1-4	NA	CASSSLGDLETNEKLFF	TGTGCCAGCAGTTCCCTCGGGGACCTTGAAACTAATGAAAAACTGTTTTTT
TRBD1	TRBV9	TRBJ2-5	NA	CASSVGDRDGETQYF	TGTGCCAGCAGCGTGGGAGACAGGGATGGAGAGACCCAGTACTTC
NA	TRBV4-1	TRBJ2-7	NA	CASSQEIGRIGYEQYF	TGCGCCAGCAGCCAAGAAATTGGGCGAATCGGCTACGAGCAGTACTTC
NA	TRBV20-1	TRBJ2-5	NA	CSAPNLGTQYF	TGCAGTGCCCCAAATCTTGGGACCCAGTACTTC
NA	TRBV6-2/TRBV6-3	TRBJ1-1	NA	CASSPMTDTNTEAFF	TGTGCCAGCAGTCCTATGACAGATACGAACACTGAAGCTTTCTTT
TRBD1	TRBV7-9	TRBJ1-2	NA	CASTLDRVLNYGYTF	TGTGCCAGCACCCTAGACAGGGTTCTTAACTATGGCTACACCTTC
TRBD1	TRBV19	TRBJ2-5	NA	CASSQGAEGETQYF	TGTGCCAGTTCACAGGGGGCCGAGGGGGAGACCCAGTACTTC
NA	TRBV9	TRBJ2-2	NA	CASSVGTIAGGRNTGELFF	TGTGCCAGCAGCGTAGGGACTATTGCCGGAGGAAGGAACACCGGGGAGCTGTTTTTT
TRBD2	TRBV7-2	TRBJ2-7	NA	CASSLLGLAGAEQYF	TGTGCCAGCAGCTTATTGGGACTAGCGGGAGCCGAGCAGTACTTC
NA	TRBV7-6	TRBJ2-5	NA	CASSLTGPETQYF	TGTGCCAGCAGCCTTACGGGGCCAGAGACCCAGTACTTC
NA	TRBV19	TRBJ1-5	NA	CASSIRAGTDRNQPQHF	TGTGCCAGTAGTATTCGAGCCGGGACGGACCGCAATCAGCCCCAGCATTTT
TRBD2	TRBV7-8	TRBJ2-1	NA	CASSFGVAGPYNEQFF	TGTGCCAGCAGCTTTGGGGTAGCGGGACCATACAATGAGCAGTTCTTC
NA	TRBV12-3/TRBV12-4	TRBJ2-1	NA	CASSPSPSNEQFF	TGTGCCAGCAGTCCCTCTCCGAGCAATGAGCAGTTCTTC
NA	TRBV27	TRBJ2-7	NA	CASGWSYEQYF	TGTGCCAGCGGATGGTCCTACGAGCAGTACTTC
NA	TRBV30	TRBJ1-1	once	CAWGLGFLGAFF	TGTGCCTGGGGCCTGGGTTTCTTAGGGGCTTTCTTT
NA	TRBV20-1	TRBJ2-2	NA	CSASPAHTDGSAGELFF	TGCAGTGCTTCCCCGGCCCACACAGACGGATCCGCCGGGGAGCTGTTTTTT
NA	TRBV21-1	TRBJ1-3	NA	CASSKLSCPGNTIYF	TGTGCCAGCAGCAAGCTGAGTTGTCCTGGAAACACCATATATTTT
NA	TRBV9	TRBJ2-3	NA	CASSVDGGGRADTQYF	TGTGCCAGCAGCGTAGACGGTGGGGGGCGGGCAGATACGCAGTATTTT
NA	TRBV5-1	TRBJ2-2	NA	CASSSGREYTGELFF	TGCGCCAGCAGCTCGGGCAGGGAATACACCGGGGAGCTGTTTTTT
NA	TRBV14	TRBJ2-3	NA	CASSRYSTDTQYF	TGTGCCAGCAGTCGATATAGCACAGATACGCAGTATTTT
TRBD1	TRBV11-3	TRBJ2-7	NA	CASSLGAGRGPDEQYF	TGTGCCAGCAGCTTAGGTGCAGGCAGGGGGCCGGACGAGCAGTACTTC
NA	TRBV29-1	TRBJ1-4	NA	CSACQGGDGEKLFF	TGCAGCGCGTGTCAGGGCGGTGACGGTGAAAAACTGTTTTTT
NA	TRBV30	TRBJ1-2	NA	CAWTDRIGYTF	TGTGCCTGGACGGACAGAATCGGCTACACCTTC
TRBD1	TRBV6-5	TRBJ1-2	NA	CASSFPTGIGYTF	TGTGCCAGCAGTTTCCCGACAGGGATCGGCTACACCTTC
TRBD2	TRBV12-3/TRBV12-4	TRBJ2-3	NA	CASSPWTSGGLDTQYF	TGTGCCAGCAGTCCCTGGACTAGCGGGGGGTTAGATACGCAGTATTTT
NA	TRBV19	TRBJ2-3	NA	CASSALRPDTQYF	TGTGCCAGTAGCGCGTTACGACCAGATACGCAGTATTTT
NA	TRBV24-1	TRBJ1-2	NA	CATSDRTPAYTF	TGTGCCACCAGTGATAGGACACCAGCCTACACCTTC
TRBD2	TRBV11-2	TRBJ2-7	NA	CASSSREGLIYEQYF	TGTGCCAGCAGCTCTCGGGAGGGGCTCATCTACGAGCAGTACTTC
NA	TRBV20-1	TRBJ2-7	NA	CSASSGTPVSEQYF	TGCAGTGCTAGTAGTGGGACACCCGTTAGCGAGCAGTACTTC
NA	TRBV9	TRBJ2-2	NA	CASSVGGATGELFF	TGTGCCAGCAGCGTAGGGGGGGCCACCGGGGAGCTGTTTTTT
NA	TRBV27	TRBJ2-3	NA	CASSFFQGPTDTQYF	TGTGCCAGCAGTTTCTTTCAGGGTCCCACAGATACGCAGTATTTT
NA	TRBV5-1	TRBJ1-5	NA	CASSLESYSNQPQHF	TGCGCCAGCAGCTTGGAATCCTATAGCAATCAGCCCCAGCATTTT
NA	TRBV12-3/TRBV12-4	TRBJ2-7	NA	CASSLGLRRRGPYEQYF	TGTGCCAGCAGTTTGGGGTTGAGGAGGAGAGGTCCCTACGAGCAGTACTTC
NA	TRBV10-3	TRBJ1-5	NA	CAISEGWDQPQHF	TGTGCCATCAGTGAGGGTTGGGATCAGCCCCAGCATTTT
NA	TRBV7-8	TRBJ2-7	NA	CASSSLGPDEQYF	TGTGCCAGCAGCTCCCTAGGCCCCGACGAGCAGTACTTC
NA	TRBV12-3/TRBV12-4	TRBJ2-5	NA	CASSLSRDRQETQYF	TGTGCCAGCAGTTTATCGAGAGACAGACAAGAGACCCAGTACTTC
NA	TRBV7-4	TRBJ2-7	NA	CASSLEFGGPRGEPNEQYF	TGTGCCAGCAGCTTAGAGTTTGGAGGGCCACGGGGAGAACCTAACGAGCAGTACTTC